These T cell receptor beta chains were read from a single sample in a study of blood T cell repertoires in COVID-19. Some clones are missing from TCRdb's copy, which holds only in-frame ones; the method was immunoSEQ multiplex PCR. Seen here are about 33,000 clones, 88% observed once, and the top ten hold about 6.3%. What was sequenced was peripheral blood. The receptors were sampled from a human donor in a cohort sampled during active COVID-19. The CDR3 runs from the conserved cysteine through the conserved F or W. A D gene is named only where the DNA matches it firmly.

j_gene,v_gene,d_gene,CDR3aa
TRBJ1-3,TRBV4-1,TRBD1,CASSQAGGTGNTIYF
TRBJ2-2,TRBV19,TRBD2,CASSIGREGTGELFF
TRBJ2-7,TRBV2,-,CASRPRTGFVHEQYF
TRBJ1-2,TRBV24-1,-,CATSDFGQSRYTF
TRBJ2-7,TRBV10-1,TRBD2,CASSEWTSGMGSEQYF
TRBJ1-6,TRBV5-1,-,CASSLGQGNNSPLHF
TRBJ2-3,TRBV18,TRBD1,CASSRGQGVTDTQYF
TRBJ1-1,TRBV18,-,CASSAGTNMNTEAFF
TRBJ2-4,TRBV28,TRBD2,CASRPALAGGINIQYF
TRBJ1-2,TRBV3-1/TRBV3-2,TRBD1,CASSRGQINYGYTF
TRBJ1-1,TRBV3-1/TRBV3-2,TRBD1,CASRRTGWNTEAFF
TRBJ2-7,TRBV7-2,-,CASAPGMAQFLHEQYF
TRBJ2-7,TRBV7-2,TRBD2,CASSFPPRAGVKDEQYF
TRBJ2-7,TRBV27,-,CASSLSGRLYEQYF
TRBJ2-3,TRBV11-3,-,CASSFYTDTQYF
TRBJ1-4,TRBV4-2,TRBD1,CASSQDGGTGEKLFF
TRBJ2-1,TRBV29-1,-,CSGGAGERYEQFF
TRBJ2-7,TRBV28,-,CASSLGRGNPYEQYF
TRBJ1-2,TRBV28,-,CASSSAELLPYNYGYTF
TRBJ1-1,TRBV4-1,-,CASSRSGRDTEAFF
TRBJ2-4,TRBV7-9,TRBD1,CASHKFLGGGKAKNIQYF
TRBJ2-5,TRBV5-4,TRBD2,CASSTPTSGKETQYF
TRBJ2-5,TRBV6-6,TRBD2,CASSSPVTSGGETQYF
TRBJ2-6,TRBV9,-,CASSVVAGSSGANVLTF
TRBJ2-7,TRBV4-2,-,CASSQGSDSLLQYF
TRBJ2-1,TRBV7-2,-,CASSLTTNNEQFF
TRBJ1-6,TRBV4-1,TRBD1,CASSQVKDRGNSPLHF
TRBJ2-4,TRBV10-3,-,CAISASLQRQAKNIQYF
TRBJ1-2,TRBV2,-,CASSEGGVGGYTF
TRBJ1-3,TRBV2,-,CASSWQVYSGNTIYF
TRBJ1-2,TRBV7-8,-,CASSPGGYDYGYTF
TRBJ1-4,TRBV2,-,CASSDLGGANEKLFF
TRBJ2-2,TRBV5-4,-,CASSSTSGTGELFF
TRBJ2-7,TRBV7-2,TRBD2,CASSKAGSGSTYEQYF
TRBJ1-6,TRBV27,-,CASSEGTAGNSPLHF
TRBJ2-5,TRBV14,-,CASSPSDWKETQYF
TRBJ2-7,TRBV30,-,CAWKARQVEKQYF
TRBJ2-2,TRBV18,TRBD1,CASMPRTGGWTGELFF
TRBJ1-3,TRBV12-3/TRBV12-4,-,CASSFEGNTIYF
TRBJ2-5,TRBV28,TRBD1,CASSPGGREETQYF
TRBJ2-1,TRBV12-5,-,CASGPSGYWRPLPNEQFF
TRBJ2-7,TRBV28,TRBD1,CASSPGQGFDEQYF
TRBJ1-1,TRBV7-9,TRBD1,CASSPQRGTGVNTEAFF
TRBJ2-2,TRBV3-1/TRBV3-2,TRBD2,CASSPREAGGNGELFF
TRBJ2-1,TRBV4-1,TRBD2,CASNGGGTPKDNEQFF
TRBJ2-3,TRBV6-1,-,CASSELAADRGTQYF
TRBJ2-5,TRBV7-9,-,CASSARGRGRQETQYF
TRBJ2-7,TRBV7-2,TRBD1,CASSSGQGANYEQYF
TRBJ1-3,TRBV29-1,TRBD1,CSVAKDRVGNTIYF
TRBJ2-7,TRBV28,TRBD1,CASRQGPYEQYF
TRBJ1-5,TRBV6-5,TRBD1,CASRRDSYQPQHF
TRBJ2-5,TRBV5-6,TRBD1,CASSLPGTEKETQYF
TRBJ2-3,TRBV5-8,-,CASSLSTTAFTDTQYF
TRBJ2-3,TRBV2,-,CASKLVTDTQYF